This is a list of T cell receptor beta chains from one sample in a study of blood T cells in healthy people across ages. TCRdb processed the 5' RACE reads anew with MiXCR; each CDR3 protein has one entry. The sample records just under 550,000 distinct CDR3 sequences, about 25% being singletons. This sample also appeared in a second study, on T cells of mothers and their children.

Sequenced: blood. Source of these receptors: a boy aged 5-17 years in good health. Each CDR3 is given without its conserved first and last residue. Each record gives: V gene, CDR3 protein.

>TRBV24-1
ATSDLGGNGYT
>TRBV6-2/TRBV6-3
ASSSSVAGNEQF
>TRBV2
ASDGPRDMGEKLF
>TRBV12-3/TRBV12-4
SSSAPSQETQY
>TRBV20-1
SAKIDRGEQY
>TRBV20-1
SAINPAGGWEDTQY
>TRBV29-1
SVCQSRESTDTQY
>TRBV10-2
ASKAASEGEQY
>TRBV9
ASSGARTANYGYT
>TRBV11-2
ASSPGGIGTNEKLF
>TRBV5-5
ASSLGREGSQY
>TRBV9
ASTTTGSRRQF
>TRBV7-9
ASSGQGAEKLS
>TRBV11-2
ASSLVMLAGVDEQF
>TRBV27
ASRRDRVNTEAF
>TRBV4-3
ASSQTQGFLSPLH
>TRBV20-1
SARDLSTQY
>TRBV9
ASSGSVQETQY
>TRBV4-1
ASSQDRRANTEAF
>TRBV7-6
ASSGRHGPYEQY
>TRBV28
ASRRSALNTEAF
>TRBV4-2
ASSQDLRPRTDTQY
>TRBV5-1
ASADGLAGDYWDEQF
>TRBV5-5
ASSSPIGGVPIQETQY
>TRBV6-6
ASSYGAGGNYNEQF
>TRBV9
ASSVGGIRDYGYT
>TRBV4-3
ASSQEIAAPYEQY
>TRBV7-9
ASSTPTGEVEETQY
>TRBV5-1
ASSPGLVGAYNEQF
>TRBV28
ASSSTGNWDTQY
>TRBV5-1
ASSLDYTVDYNYGYT
>TRBV5-1
ASSLGGNHQETQY
>TRBV4-2
ASSQGTSGGAYERY
>TRBV12-5
ASGPGTSGSNWETQY
>TRBV7-2
ASSLAHQDREF
>TRBV7-9
ASSYSLVEQY
>TRBV2
ASRSPGQDEQF
>TRBV30
AWSSGGASTDTQY
>TRBV20-1
SPFTTRAF
>TRBV27
ASSLSAGAGYGYT
>TRBV4-1
ASSQVGPLAKNIQY
>TRBV5-6
ASSLPMGTGGSYEQY